A selection of T cell receptor beta chains follows, all from one sample in a study of shared clonotypes between healthy human individuals. Produced via immunoSEQ multiplex PCR; TCRdb's table is partial and in-frame only. This table holds roughly 2,500,000 clones, 93% found once. Sequencing was done on a sample of naive CD4+ T cells from PBMCs. All receptors come from a man younger than 35 in good health. Some clones in this sample may be carry-over from other donors' samples. Both conserved end residues are part of each CDR3. Each record gives: J gene, D gene, clone size, V gene, CDR3 DNA, CDR3 protein. The D gene is left open where the match is weak. The size of a clone is reported for some rows only, either as once, few or many, or as a class for expanded clones.

TRBJ2-7 | . | . | TRBV7-6 | TGTGCCAGCAGCTCGGGCGGTGGGGCGGAGATTTACGAGCAGTACTTC | CASSSGGGAEIYEQYF
TRBJ1-1 | TRBD1 | . | TRBV30 | TGTGCCTGGAGTGTTGAGGGGGCGGAAACTGAAGCTTTCTTT | CAWSVEGAETEAFF
TRBJ1-1 | TRBD1 | . | TRBV5-1 | TGCGCCAGCAGCTTGGGTCCCCGGCAGGGGGACACTGAAGCTTTCTTT | CASSLGPRQGDTEAFF
TRBJ1-2 | . | . | TRBV5-6 | TGTGCCAGCAGCGGAACCCGGGGTTCCCTCTCATACTCATATGGCTACACCTTC | CASSGTRGSLSYSYGYTF
TRBJ1-4 | . | . | TRBV6-5 | TGTGCCAGCAGTTACCGGGGGACGCGTGCGGGGGAAAAACTGTTTTTT | CASSYRGTRAGEKLFF
TRBJ2-1 | . | . | TRBV5-1 | TGCGCCAGCAGCTTGGGCCTCCCCGAGCAGAGACATGGGAATGAGCAGTTCTTC | CASSLGLPEQRHGNEQFF
TRBJ2-1 | . | . | TRBV27 | TGTGCCAGCAGTATCTCCGGGACTCTCACGTATGAGCAGTTCTTC | CASSISGTLTYEQFF
TRBJ2-5 | TRBD2 | . | TRBV7-9 | TGTGCCAGCAGCTTAACGGGGGGAGGGGAGACCCAGTACTTC | CASSLTGGGETQYF
TRBJ2-1 | . | once | TRBV7-2 | TGTGCCAGCAGCTTAGCTGCCCCAAGTCGGACTTACTCCTACAATGAGCAGTTCTTC | CASSLAAPSRTYSYNEQFF
TRBJ2-1 | TRBD2 | . | TRBV7-6 | TGTGCCAGCAGCTCGGGGACTAGCGGGAGAGGGAATGAGCAGTTCTTC | CASSSGTSGRGNEQFF
TRBJ2-7 | TRBD1 | once | TRBV14 | TGTGCCAGCAGCCCGACAGACAGGGGAGTCGTCCGAAGGTCCTACGAGCAGTACTTC | CASSPTDRGVVRRSYEQYF
TRBJ2-1 | TRBD2 | . | TRBV5-1 | TGCGCCAGCAGCTTGCAGACTAGCGGTTACAATGAGCAGTTCTTC | CASSLQTSGYNEQFF
TRBJ1-5 | TRBD1 | once | TRBV27 | TGTGCCAGCAGTCCAAACGACAGGGGGGTGCAGCCCCAGCATTTT | CASSPNDRGVQPQHF
TRBJ2-2 | . | . | TRBV29-1 | TGCAGCGTGGGGGGCTCTTGGTCCACCCACCACGCGAACACCGGGGAGCTGTTTTTT | CSVGGSWSTHHANTGELFF
TRBJ1-5 | TRBD1 | . | TRBV19 | TGTGCCAGTAGTATTAACGACAGGGGTAGCAATCAGCCCCAGCATTTT | CASSINDRGSNQPQHF
TRBJ2-5 | TRBD2 | . | TRBV18 | TGTGCCAGCTCATTACTAGCGGGAGATAGAGAGACCCAGTACTTC | CASSLLAGDRETQYF
TRBJ1-3 | TRBD1 | . | TRBV5-1 | TGCGCCAGCAGCCTAGACAGGGGCGGCTCTGGAAACACCATATATTTT | CASSLDRGGSGNTIYF
TRBJ1-1 | . | few | TRBV27 | TGTGCCAGCAGTAAAGGAAGGAACACTGAAGCTTTCTTT | CASSKGRNTEAFF
TRBJ1-1 | . | . | TRBV5-6 | TGTGCCAGCAGCCTTGGGACGGCGAACACTGAAGCTTTCTTT | CASSLGTANTEAFF
TRBJ2-1 | . | . | TRBV19 | TGTGCCAGTAGTCGTCAGCCCTTCTACAATGAGCAGTTCTTC | CASSRQPFYNEQFF